This entry lists 26 T cell receptor beta chains sequenced from one sample in a study of T cell responses to AZD1222 COVID-19 vaccine. The repertoire was sequenced with immunoSEQ multiplex PCR; TCRdb's copy has only in-frame clones and lacks some. The sample lists some 140,000 clones; roughly 82% were seen once. Sequencing used peripheral blood, obtained on day 0 of AZD1222 vaccination. The receptor set was obtained from an adult in good health.

The chain uses TRBV5-6 and TRBJ2-3; maybe TRBD1 (5 bases). Germline lookup yields CDR1 SGHDT and CDR2 YYEEEE. Between the trimmed V and J ends, which lost 4 bases and 2 bases, there was a span of 20 bases. The CDR3 runs 17 residues. In nucleotides, the CDR3 is TGTGCCAGCAGCCCGTCTCCAGGGTGGGTCTTCACAGATACGCAGTATTTT. Translation: CASSPSPGWVFTDTQYF.

The genes are TRBV29-1 and TRBJ2-1; D remains ambiguous. The germline V and J ends were trimmed by 7 bases and 1 base, with 17 bases remaining between them. The CDR3 has 15 residues. The germline V gene has CDR1 SQVTM and CDR2 ANQGSEA. This CDR3 is CSADFISRSYNEQFF. CDR3 in DNA: TGCAGCGCAGACTTTATATCAAGGTCCTACAATGAGCAGTTCTTC.

This chain connects TRBV11-2 to TRBJ1-6; 7 positions match TRBD1. Trimming cost V 5 bases and J 7 bases; bases outside gene matches: 8. From germline, CDR1 is SGHAT and CDR2 FQNNGV. CDR3 length equals 15 residues. The CDR3 nucleotides read TGTGCCAGCAGCACAGGACAGGTGGGGAATTCACCCCTCCACTTT. It codes for CASSTGQVGNSPLHF.

The chain links TRBV18 to TRBJ1-1; D might be TRBD1 (6 bases). This CDR3 has 13 residues. CDR1 KGHSH and CDR2 LQKENI come from the germline V gene. Deletions cut 7 bases from V and 0 bases from J, with 9 bases between. The CDR3 reads CASLGGMNTEAFF. The CDR3 DNA follows: TGTGCCAGCTTAGGGGGGATGAACACTGAAGCTTTCTTT.

A few counts support this clone. The chain joins TRBV30 to TRBJ1-1; the D is unclear. The ends were cut back, 2 bases at V and 5 bases at J, with 12 bases in the middle. Germline V gene data show CDR1 as GTSNPN and CDR2 as SVGIG (reference sequence). The CDR3 totals 13 residues. Here the CDR3 reads CAWSMGQRTEAFF. The DNA for the CDR3 is TGTGCCTGGAGTATGGGTCAGCGGACTGAAGCTTTCTTT.

The chain links TRBV5-4 to TRBJ1-1; 8 nucleotides line up with TRBD1. V trimming: 0 bases; J trimming: 3 bases; junction bases outside the gene matches: 4. Germline CDR1 is SGHNT and CDR2 is YYREEE (reference sequence). The CDR3 covers 15 residues. The CDR3 here is CASSLGTGWDTEAFF. The CDR3 region has the DNA TGTGCCAGCAGCTTGGGGACAGGGTGGGACACTGAAGCTTTCTTT.

This clone occurred once. The V and J genes are TRBV7-6 and TRBJ2-7; D remains ambiguous. The CDR3 is made up of 15 amino acids. Germline CDR1 and CDR2: SGHVS and FNYEAQ. Trimming took off 1 base at V and 6 bases at J, with 16 bases between the two ends. CDR3 sequence reads: CASSLVRSSASEQYF. The CDR3 DNA follows: TGTGCCAGCAGCTTAGTTCGTAGCTCCGCAAGCGAGCAGTACTTC.

This clone has only one observation. The chain employs TRBV5-4 and TRBJ1-3; maybe TRBD1 (5 bases). Germline loops: CDR1 SGHNT, CDR2 YYREEE (reference sequence). CDR3 length: 15 residues. The V end was cut by 4 bases, the J end by 0 bases, with 11 bases between. The CDR3 coding sequence is TGTGCCAGCAGCGCCGGGACTCACTCTGGAAACACCATATATTTT. As protein: CASSAGTHSGNTIYF. The full variable domain, with the rest looked up from reference TRBV5-4 and TRBJ1-3, is ETGVTQSPTHLIKTRGQQVTLRCSSQSGHNTVSWYQQALGQGPQFIFQYYREEENGRGNFPPRFSGLQFPNYSSELNVNALELDDSALYLCASSAGTHSGNTIYFGEGSWLTVV.

The chain is built from TRBV5-1 and TRBJ1-3, with TRBD1 matching over 8 bases. The CDR3 is 17 amino acids. Germline V CDR1 and CDR2: SGHRS, YFSETQ. V shed 0 bases, J shed 1 base, and the junction held 6 bases outside the gene matches. CDR3 amino acids: CASSLGLRGPSGNTIYF. Here the CDR3 DNA reads TGCGCCAGCAGCTTGGGCCTCAGGGGGCCATCTGGAAACACCATATATTTT.

J is TRBJ1-1 and V is TRBV7-9, with D hard to call. The CDR3 covers 13 residues. CDR1 and CDR2 (germline): SEHNR, FQNEAQ (reference sequence). V was cut by 1 base and J by 1 base, with 4 bases left in between. The CDR3 coding sequence is TGTGCCAGCAGCTTAGGACGGAACACTGAAGCTTTCTTT. Protein: CASSLGRNTEAFF.

The chain employs TRBV19 and TRBJ2-2, with D uncertain. V was shortened by 5 bases and J by 7 bases, with 20 bases between the two germline ends. Germline CDR1 LNHDA, CDR2 SQIVND (reference sequence). This CDR3 has 16 residues. The CDR3 DNA follows: TGTGCCAGTAGTCGTGCAACAGAAGTAGGGATCGGGGAGCTGTTTTTT. This sequence encodes CASSRATEVGIGELFF. Supplemented by reference TRBV19 and TRBJ2-2, the full variable domain reads DGGITQSPKYLFRKEGQNVTLSCEQNLNHDAMYWYRQDPGQGLRLIYYSQIVNDFQKGDIAEGYSVSREKKESFPLTVTSAQKNPTAFYLCASSRATEVGIGELFFGEGSRLTVL.

Turning to this clone: Within the sample, other DNA sequences also encode this same CDR3. The V call is TRBV28, the J call TRBJ1-2, with TRBD1 identical over 9 bases. This CDR3 is built from 14 residues. CDR1 and CDR2 (germline): MDHEN, SYDVKM. Trimming took 4 bases from V and 4 from J; bases not matched to a gene: 4. The CDR3 reads CASSSTGGGYGYTF. CDR3 sequence (DNA): TGTGCCAGCAGTTCCACAGGGGGCGGCTATGGCTACACCTTC.

The chain's CDR3 is CASSDGGGAETQYF. Written as DNA, the CDR3 is TGTGCCAGCAGCGACGGCGGGGGGGCCGAGACCCAGTACTTC. This sequence joins TRBV11-2 and TRBJ2-5; 9 nucleotides match TRBD2. With 5 bases clipped from V and 5 bases from J, the junction kept 6 bases outside the gene matches. Germline CDR1 SGHAT, CDR2 FQNNGV. CDR3 size: 14 residues.

This chain links TRBV28 with TRBJ1-1; D uncertain. The CDR3 consists of 13 residues. Germline CDR1 MDHEN, CDR2 SYDVKM. The V gene lost 7 bases and the J gene lost 5 bases, with 14 bases spanning the gap. CDR3 coding DNA: TGTGCCAGCACCTCGTCCCTTTCGACTGAAGCTTTCTTT. Its translation is CASTSSLSTEAFF.

The chain carries TRBV19 and TRBJ1-2; D unresolved. This CDR3 has 13 amino acids. Germline V gene data show CDR1 as LNHDA and CDR2 as SQIVND (reference sequence). V was clipped by 3 bases and J by 8 bases, with 13 bases between them. The CDR3 is CASSIPLRGGYTF. In nucleotides, the CDR3 is TGTGCCAGTAGTATTCCTTTGCGGGGAGGCTACACCTTC.

The chain recombines TRBV2 with TRBJ1-4; TRBD1 aligns across 10 bases. V dropped 4 bases and J dropped 7; count of bases not matched to a gene: 3. Per germline, CDR1 SNHLY and CDR2 FYNNEI. The CDR3 has 14 amino acids. The CDR3 nucleotides read TGTGCCAGCAGTGGACAGGGGGCGAGTGAAAAACTGTTTTTT. Translated, it gives CASSGQGASEKLFF. Using reference TRBV2 and TRBJ1-4 for the parts outside the CDR3, the full variable domain is EPEVTQTPSHQVTQMGQEVILRCVPISNHLYFYWYRQILGQKVEFLVSFYNNEISEKSEIFDDQFSVERPDGSNFTLKIRSTKLEDSAMYFCASSGQGASEKLFFGSGTQLSVL.

V is TRBV27 and J is TRBJ1-1, with no clear D. Germline V gene sequence: CDR1 MNHEY, CDR2 SMNVEV (reference sequence). The CDR3 runs 14 residues. V was clipped by 3 bases and J by 6 bases, with 14 bases between them. The CDR3 coding sequence is TGTGCCAGCAGTTTTATCCAGGAGGGTGCTGAAGCTTTCTTT. Amino acid sequence: CASSFIQEGAEAFF.

V gene TRBV19 combines with J gene TRBJ1-3; D remains ambiguous. The CDR3 contains 13 residues. Germline CDR1 LNHDA, CDR2 SQIVND (reference sequence). Trimming left V 6 bases short and J 3 bases short, with 9 bases between. Written as DNA, the CDR3 is TGTGCCAGTAGCCAGGTCTATGGAAACACCATATATTTT. Encoded protein: CASSQVYGNTIYF.

The chain is built from TRBV5-1 and TRBJ2-3; D not certain. The CDR3 runs to 14 residues. Trimming took 3 bases from V and 3 from J, leaving 11 bases between them. Germline lookup yields CDR1 SGHRS and CDR2 YFSETQ. CDR3 sequence (DNA): TGCGCCAGCAGCTCCGTCCCACAGACAGATACGCAGTATTTT. This translates into CASSSVPQTDTQYF.

This clone was observed once. The chain links TRBV19 to TRBJ1-5; the match to TRBD1 covers 9 bases. Unmatched junction bases numbered 11, after V lost 5 bases and J lost 6 bases. The CDR3 is made up of 16 amino acids. Germline V gene sequence: CDR1 LNHDA, CDR2 SQIVND (reference sequence). The CDR3 sequence: CASSSGTGRIFQPQHF. CDR3 sequence (DNA): TGTGCCAGTAGTTCCGGGACAGGGAGGATCTTTCAGCCCCAGCATTTT.

The chain links TRBV4-1 to TRBJ1-1; D remains ambiguous. Germline CDR1 reads MGHRA; CDR2 reads YSYEKL. The CDR3 has 11 residues. The V end lost 1 base, the J end lost 9 bases, and 6 bases lay between the germline ends. In DNA form, the CDR3 reads TGCGCCAGCAGCCAAGCTGGAAAAGCTTTCTTT. This gives the protein CASSQAGKAFF.

This clone has only one observation. V is TRBV3-1 (or the pseudogene TRBV3-2) and J is TRBJ2-7; a weak D match, TRBD2 (6 bases). With 0 bases removed from V and 9 bases from J, the gap between germline ends came to 18 bases. The CDR3 length is 15 residues. The germline V gene encodes CDR1 LGHDT and CDR2 YNNKEL (reference sequence). The CDR3 sequence: CASSQDSQTSRVQYF. The CDR3 DNA sequence: TGTGCCAGCAGCCAAGACTCGCAGACTAGTCGTGTGCAGTACTTC.

This chain uses TRBV28 with TRBJ1-1; tentatively, D is TRBD1 (5 bases). This CDR3 region has 12 residues. V was clipped by 6 bases and J by 4 bases, with 9 bases between them. Germline V gene data show CDR1 as MDHEN and CDR2 as SYDVKM. This chain's CDR3 is CASRGPTTEAFF. The CDR3 DNA follows: TGTGCCAGCAGGGGACCAACCACTGAAGCTTTCTTT.

V usage is TRBV13 and J usage is TRBJ2-1; 10 positions match TRBD2. The CDR3 runs 17 residues. The germline gives CDR1 PRHDT, CDR2 FYEKMQ (reference sequence). The V gene end was trimmed by 0 bases and the J gene end by 5 bases; junction bases not matched to a gene: 7. Here the CDR3 DNA reads TGTGCCAGCAGCTTAGGCCCCAGCGGGGGGGCTAACAATGAGCAGTTCTTC. Its translation: CASSLGPSGGANNEQFF.

The chain has TRBV28 and TRBJ2-1; tentative D call: TRBD1 (5 bases). Trimming left V 5 bases short and J 12 bases short, with 23 bases between. Germline V gives CDR1 MDHEN, CDR2 SYDVKM. The CDR3 loop spans 15 amino acids. The CDR3 DNA reads TGTGCCAGCAGTCCCCCCACATCGACAGCAATGAGGCAGTTCTTC. Translation gives CASSPPTSTAMRQFF.

CDR3 sequence (DNA): TGTGCCAGCAGCGTAGATCCCCGAAGGCTACTACGCAATGAGCAGTTCTTC. Amino acid sequence: CASSVDPRRLLRNEQFF. The V gene is TRBV9, the J gene TRBJ2-1; D uncertain. This CDR3 region has 17 residues. Germline-derived CDR1 and CDR2 are SGDLS and YYNGEE. V was clipped by 0 bases and J by 6 bases, with 19 bases between them.